The text below deals with one T cell receptor beta chain. The antigen is not known. CD4+ T cells that had been cultured provided DNA sequenced with the Oncomine TCR Beta short-read assay. One entry per CDR3 protein, called by TCRdb with MiXCR from the PCR reads. The sample includes about 16,000 distinct CDR3 sequences, less than 70% of them seen just once. Trimming left V 4 bases short and J 5 bases short, with 9 bases between. Germline assignment: CDR1 SGHDT and CDR2 YYEEEE. The CDR3 runs 12 residues. This entry belongs to a study of vaccination and CD4 T cells after COVID-19. Study-wide context: Overlapping peptides of the spike proteins of SARS-CoV-2, HCoV-NL63, HCoV-OC43 and HCoV-229E were used for cell stimulation.

As for treatment: roughly 11-day PBMC culture with coronavirus spike peptide pools or control peptides (ViraFEST assay). This clonotype was sampled from a human donor who had recovered from COVID-19. The rearrangement joins TRBV5-6 to TRBJ1-2; D perhaps matches TRBD1 (5 bases). The specimen was CD4+ T cells from blood, cultured in vitro. The CDR3 here is CASSEGLYGYTF. As DNA, the CDR3 is TGTGCCAGCAGCGAGGGACTGTATGGCTACACCTTC.